These 3 T cell receptor beta chains were all obtained from the same sample, sequenced in a study of somatic mutations in cytotoxic T cells in rheumatoid arthritis. The assay was immunoSEQ multiplex PCR, and TCRdb's table has in-frame clones only and misses some. In the table there are about 2,600 clones, approximately 82% of which are singletons. Sequencing was carried out using CD8+ T cells sorted from blood. The receptors stem from a man between 60 and 70 years old with rheumatoid arthritis.

V gene TRBV6-1 combines with J gene TRBJ2-1; D may be TRBD2 (7 bases). V gave up 2 bases and J gave up 9 bases, with 11 bases separating them. The CDR3 has 13 residues. Germline V gene data show CDR1 as MNHNS and CDR2 as SASEGT. CDR3 sequence reads: CASSELRGAEQFF. In nucleotides, the CDR3 is TGTGCCAGCAGTGAACTTCGGGGGGCTGAGCAGTTCTTC.

The V call is TRBV9, the J call TRBJ2-7, with 7 nucleotides matching TRBD2. The CDR3 is 15 amino acids. Germline V gene lookup returns CDR1 SGDLS and CDR2 YYNGEE. J was trimmed by 2 bases and V by 0 bases; bases with no gene match: 5. CDR3 sequence (DNA): TGTGCCAGCAGCGTAGCAGGCGGGGGAGCCTACGAGCAGTACTTC. Its protein is CASSVAGGGAYEQYF.

The V gene is TRBV4-1, the J gene TRBJ2-5, with TRBD2 as a possible D gene (5 bases). Germline V gene data show CDR1 as MGHRA and CDR2 as YSYEKL. This CDR3 region has 13 residues. V shed 4 bases and J shed 5 bases, with 11 bases lying between them. The CDR3 DNA is TGCGCCAGCAGCCCCTGGGAGAAGGAGACCCAGTACTTC. Encoded protein: CASSPWEKETQYF.